Following are 8 T cell receptor beta chains from one sample sequenced in a study of control samples from healthy donors and cancer patients. Using immunoSEQ multiplex PCR, the repertoire was profiled, and TCRdb retains in-frame clones only, with some absent. The sample has 130,000 or so clones, around 90% seen once. The sequencing input was blood. Every receptor here comes from a man aged 18 to 29 in good health.

This rearrangement joins TRBV9 to TRBJ2-7; D is unclear. The CDR3 is 13 amino acids. The V and J ends lost 3 bases and 5 bases respectively, with 12 bases between them. Germline V lookup: CDR1 SGDLS, CDR2 YYNGEE. CDR3 protein: CASSAGQVNEQYF. DNA for the CDR3: TGTGCCAGCAGCGCCGGCCAGGTTAACGAGCAGTACTTC.

The CDR3 region has the DNA TGTGCCTGGCTCAGGGTGGGAGGGAGCGAGCAGTACTTC. Residues: CAWLRVGGSEQYF. The genes are TRBV30 and TRBJ2-7, with 7 bases identical to TRBD2. In germline, CDR1 is GTSNPN, CDR2 SVGIG (reference sequence). Trimming removed 5 bases from V and 6 bases from J; junction bases left unmatched: 10. The CDR3 totals 13 residues.

This chain's CDR3 is CASSLGLPGGKGTEAFF. In nucleotides, the CDR3 is TGTGCCAGCAGCTTAGGGTTACCGGGGGGGAAGGGGACTGAAGCTTTCTTT. The rearrangement uses TRBV7-9 and TRBJ1-1; TRBD1 is a possible D gene (5 bases). Germline CDR1 and CDR2: SEHNR and FQNEAQ (reference sequence). This CDR3 has 17 amino acids. The V gene lost 1 base and the J gene lost 5 bases, with 20 bases spanning the gap.

J is TRBJ1-2 and V is TRBV5-6; D is perhaps TRBD1 (5 bases). This CDR3 is built from 14 residues. Germline CDR1 is SGHDT and CDR2 is YYEEEE. The V end was cut by 1 base, the J end by 3 bases, with 10 bases between. The CDR3 nucleotides are TGTGCCAGCAGCTTGTCGGGGGAATACTATGGCTACACCTTC. This translates into CASSLSGEYYGYTF. The entire variable domain, with the rest obtained from reference TRBV5-6 and TRBJ1-2, is as follows: DAGVTQSPTHLIKTRGQQVTLRCSPKSGHDTVSWYQQALGQGPQFIFQYYEEEERQRGNFPDRFSGHQFPNYSSELNVNALLLGDSALYLCASSLSGEYYGYTFGSGTRLTVV.

The chain links TRBV7-6 to TRBJ2-3; D unclear. The CDR3 has 13 amino acids. The germline gives CDR1 SGHVS, CDR2 FNYEAQ. Trimming shortened V by 5 bases and J by 4 bases, and 10 bases separated the two germline ends. The CDR3 loop reads CASSAPRADTQYF. CDR3 in DNA: TGTGCCAGCAGCGCCCCGCGAGCAGATACGCAGTATTTT.

The genes are TRBV10-3 and TRBJ2-2; 9 bases align to TRBD1. Per the germline V gene, CDR1 is ENHRY and CDR2 is SYGVKD. The CDR3 is 16 residues long. V shed 3 bases and J 3 bases; nucleotides not matched to a gene: 5. The CDR3 DNA reads TGTGCCATCAGTGAACACAGGGGGCGGGACACCGGGGAGCTGTTTTTT. This encodes CAISEHRGRDTGELFF.

V usage is TRBV12-3 or TRBV12-4 and J usage is TRBJ1-1, with 8 bases aligning to TRBD1. V lost 6 bases to trimming and J lost 10 bases; unmatched junction nucleotides: 10. The CDR3 covers 13 residues. The CDR3 spells CASRRMTGVGAFF. In DNA, the CDR3 is TGTGCCAGCAGACGGATGACAGGGGTGGGAGCTTTCTTT.

This clone was found once. The gene calls are TRBV18 and TRBJ1-2, with 7 positions matching TRBD1. V was pared by 2 bases and J by 5 bases, with 5 bases of the junction left unmatched. CDR3 length equals 14 residues. Germline assignment: CDR1 KGHSH and CDR2 LQKENI. The CDR3 DNA reads as TGTGCCAGCTCACCAGGGACAGACGAGTATGGCTACACCTTC. This codes for CASSPGTDEYGYTF.